The T cell receptor (beta chain) under discussion was sequenced for a study of OX40 agonist ivuxolimab in advanced cancers. The method was immunoSEQ multiplex PCR; TCRdb's version includes in-frame clones alone and lacks a portion of them. The sample lists more than 50,000 clones; 70% to 80% were seen once. Notes on this clone: The antigen is unknown. Its ends do not fully match the called genes, so a read error is possible.

CDR1 is SSHAT and CDR2 is FNYEAQ in the germline V gene (reference sequence). CDR3 length: 15 residues. General study findings and limits: With doses of 0.1 to 3.0 mg/kg, CD4+ and CD8+ blood T cells had undergone clonal expansion by week 6.

The receptor comes from an adult with an advanced solid tumor such as melanoma, head and neck, liver or kidney cancer. The input for sequencing was CD4+ or CD8+ T cells sorted from blood, taken in a trial of the OX40 agonist ivuxolimab. V and J are TRBV7-7 and TRBJ2-1; perhaps TRBD2 as D (6 bases). CDR3 DNA sequence: TGTGCTAGCAGCATAACCACGAGCGGGTACAATGAGCAGTTCTTC. Amino acid sequence: CASSITTSGYNEQFF.